This TCR beta chain was profiled in a study of blood T cell repertoires in COVID-19. Study-wide context: Acute and convalescent COVID-19 samples came from the United States, Italy and Spain. PBMCs, B-cell-depleted T cells, or T cells were the source of the cDNA or gDNA that made up the material.

Methods used by the authors: Reference gene primer amplification yielded estimated nucleated cell counts. Clones were read by immunoSEQ multiplex PCR, and TCRdb kept only the in-frame ones, dropping some. V, J and clone size reflect that table, while D and trimming were determined from the DNA. The table has roughly 280,000 clones, approximately 86% seen once. Trimming shortened V by 0 bases and J by 1 base, and 8 bases separated the two germline ends. This CDR3 has 14 residues. Looked up from germline, CDR1 is SGDLS and CDR2 is YYNGEE. This chain links TRBV9 with TRBJ2-7; D possibly corresponds to TRBD1 (5 bases). This sequence was found in a man between 25 and 39 years old with active or convalescent COVID-19. The sequencing sample was made of peripheral blood. CDR3 bases: TGTGCCAGCAGCGTAGAGGGGTTTTCCTACGAGCAGTACTTC. Translated, it gives CASSVEGFSYEQYF.